This T cell receptor (beta chain) stems from a study of cytomegalovirus exposure and HLA in healthy donors. On this clone itself: Its cognate antigen is unknown.

Primers included in the PCR were 60 Vbeta and 13 Jbeta primers. Only in-frame clones appear in the TCRdb table, and some are missing; sequencing was by immunoSEQ multiplex PCR. The sample contains roughly 180,000 clones, roughly 75% of which appear only once. The study's findings and limits: Specificity of a few CMV-associated chains for CMV antigens was verified in vitro. HLA alleles showed associations with some 17,000 TCR beta sequences in a later analysis, at a 0.05 false discovery rate.

There are 13 residues in the CDR3. Germline lookup yields CDR1 KGHSH and CDR2 LQKENI. Unmatched junction bases numbered 2, after V lost 3 bases and J lost 6 bases. Sequenced material: PBMCs. The V gene is TRBV18, the J gene TRBJ2-1; TRBD2 matches 7 bases. The TCR originated in a woman aged 25-40 years in good health and CMV-seronegative. The CDR3 sequence is CASSPSGGNEQFF. The CDR3 DNA reads TGTGCCAGCTCACCTTCGGGGGGCAATGAGCAGTTCTTC.